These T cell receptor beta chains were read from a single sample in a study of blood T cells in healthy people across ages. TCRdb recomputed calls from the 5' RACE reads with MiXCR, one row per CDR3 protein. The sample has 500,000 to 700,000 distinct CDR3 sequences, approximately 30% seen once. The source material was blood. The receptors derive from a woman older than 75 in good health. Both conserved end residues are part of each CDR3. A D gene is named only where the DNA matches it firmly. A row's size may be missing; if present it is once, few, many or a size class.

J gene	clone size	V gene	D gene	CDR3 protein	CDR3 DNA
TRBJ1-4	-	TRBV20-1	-	CSARARHGTEKLFF	TGCAGTGCTAGAGCTCGCCACGGCACGGAAAAACTGTTTTTT
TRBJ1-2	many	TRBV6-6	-	CASSYDSNYGYTF	TGTGCCAGCAGTTACGACAGTAACTATGGCTACACCTTC
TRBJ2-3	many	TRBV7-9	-	CASSSLAADTQYF	TGTGCCAGCAGCTCCTTAGCGGCAGATACGCAGTATTTT
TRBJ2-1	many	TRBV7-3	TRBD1	CASSLIRGPQGASSYNEQFF	TGTGCCAGCAGCTTAATTAGGGGCCCCCAGGGGGCTTCGTCCTACAATGAGCAGTTCTTC
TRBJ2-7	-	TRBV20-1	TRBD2	CSAAPRTSGGYEQYF	TGCAGTGCTGCTCCAAGGACTAGCGGGGGCTACGAGCAGTACTTC
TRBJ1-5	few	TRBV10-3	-	CAISESSEPQHF	TGTGCCATCAGTGAGTCGAGTGAGCCCCAGCATTTT
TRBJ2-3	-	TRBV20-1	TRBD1	CSAKRLRDRVTDTQYF	TGCAGTGCGAAACGGCTGCGGGACAGGGTAACAGATACGCAGTATTTT
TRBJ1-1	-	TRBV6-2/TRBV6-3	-	CASSHGDVQAFF	TGTGCCAGCAGTCATGGGGATGTTCAAGCTTTCTTT
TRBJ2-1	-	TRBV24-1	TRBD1	CATSGRDRARADNNEQFF	TGTGCCACCAGTGGTCGGGACAGGGCTCGGGCGGACAACAATGAGCAGTTCTTC
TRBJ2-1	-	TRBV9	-	CASSVELRGNEQFF	TGTGCCAGCAGCGTAGAACTCCGGGGCAATGAGCAGTTCTTC
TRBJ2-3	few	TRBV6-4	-	CASSESRGPTDTQYF	TGTGCCAGCAGTGAGTCTCGGGGGCCGACAGATACGCAGTATTTT
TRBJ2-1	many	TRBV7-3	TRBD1	CASSWTGNSYNEQFF	TGTGCCAGCAGCTGGACAGGGAACTCCTACAATGAGCAGTTCTTC
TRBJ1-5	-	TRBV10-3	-	CAISERQDQPQHF	TGTGCCATCAGTGAAAGGCAGGATCAGCCCCAGCATTTT
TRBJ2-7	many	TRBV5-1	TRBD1	CASSLVGQSSYEQYF	TGCGCCAGCAGCTTGGTGGGACAGTCCTCCTACGAGCAGTACTTC
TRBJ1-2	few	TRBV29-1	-	CSVRGGQNYGYTF	TGCAGCGTTAGAGGGGGGCAGAACTATGGCTACACCTTC
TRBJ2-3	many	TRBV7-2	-	CASSPRRGASTDTQYF	TGTGCCAGCAGCCCTCGCCGGGGCGCTAGCACAGATACGCAGTATTTT
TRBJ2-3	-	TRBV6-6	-	CASSDRAWTDTQYF	TGTGCCAGCAGTGATCGAGCCTGGACAGATACGCAGTATTTT
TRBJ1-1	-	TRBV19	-	CASSIGRANTEAFF	TGTGCCAGTAGTATAGGCCGGGCGAACACTGAAGCTTTCTTT
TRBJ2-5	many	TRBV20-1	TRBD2	CSADRLAGARETQYF	TGCAGTGCCGACCGACTAGCGGGGGCCCGAGAGACCCAGTACTTC
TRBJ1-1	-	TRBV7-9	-	CASSSIAAGARTEAFF	TGTGCCAGCAGCTCCATTGCAGCGGGGGCGAGGACTGAAGCTTTCTTT
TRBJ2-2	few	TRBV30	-	CAWSVRGGSAGELFF	TGTGCCTGGAGTGTACGTGGGGGCTCCGCCGGGGAGCTGTTTTTT
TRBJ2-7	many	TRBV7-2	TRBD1	CASSLTGRLSYEQYF	TGTGCCAGCAGCTTGACAGGGCGTCTCTCCTACGAGCAGTACTTC
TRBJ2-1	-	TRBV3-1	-	CASSHRVREQFF	TGTGCCAGCAGCCATCGGGTTCGTGAGCAGTTCTTC
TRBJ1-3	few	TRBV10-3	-	CAISELAGRSESHSGNTIYF	TGTGCCATCAGTGAGTTGGCAGGGCGGTCTGAGTCCCACTCTGGAAACACCATATATTTT
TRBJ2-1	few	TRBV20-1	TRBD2	CSASPASGNNEQFF	TGCAGTGCTAGTCCCGCTAGCGGAAACAATGAGCAGTTCTTC
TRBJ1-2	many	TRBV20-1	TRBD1	CSARDPHRGLGIYGYTF	TGCAGTGCTAGAGATCCCCACAGGGGGCTAGGTATCTATGGCTACACCTTC
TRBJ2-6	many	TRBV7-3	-	CASSLNSGANVLTF	TGTGCCAGCAGCTTAAACTCTGGGGCCAACGTCCTGACTTTC
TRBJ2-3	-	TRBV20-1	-	CSARGKTGLGTQYF	TGCAGTGCTAGAGGTAAGACGGGGCTTGGCACGCAGTATTTT
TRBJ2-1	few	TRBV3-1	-	CASRRTENNEQFF	TGTGCCAGCAGGAGGACGGAAAACAATGAGCAGTTCTTC